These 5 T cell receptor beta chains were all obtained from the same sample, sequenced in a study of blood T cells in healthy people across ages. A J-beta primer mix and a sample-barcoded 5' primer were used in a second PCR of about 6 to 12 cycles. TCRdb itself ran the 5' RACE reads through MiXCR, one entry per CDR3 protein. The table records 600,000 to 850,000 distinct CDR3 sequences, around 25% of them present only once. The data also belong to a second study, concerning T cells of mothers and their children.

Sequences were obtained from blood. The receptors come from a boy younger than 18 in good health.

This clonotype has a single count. The CDR3 region has the DNA TGCAGCGTTCAGAAAGGGGGGCAGGGGACCGGGGAGCTGTTTTTT. It translates to CSVQKGGQGTGELFF. The chain uses TRBV29-1 and TRBJ2-2; perhaps D is TRBD1 or TRBD2 (6 bases each). The CDR3 is 15 amino acids. V was clipped by 5 bases and J by 5 bases, with 18 bases between them. Germline V gene data show CDR1 as SQVTM and CDR2 as ANQGSEA.

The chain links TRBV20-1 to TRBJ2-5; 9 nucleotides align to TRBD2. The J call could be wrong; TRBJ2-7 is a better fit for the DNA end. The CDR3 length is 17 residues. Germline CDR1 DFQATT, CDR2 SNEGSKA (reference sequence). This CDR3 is CSARGACGRALGYEQYF. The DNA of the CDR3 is TGCAGTGCTAGGGGGGCTTGCGGGAGGGCCCTCGGGTACGAGCAGTACTTC.

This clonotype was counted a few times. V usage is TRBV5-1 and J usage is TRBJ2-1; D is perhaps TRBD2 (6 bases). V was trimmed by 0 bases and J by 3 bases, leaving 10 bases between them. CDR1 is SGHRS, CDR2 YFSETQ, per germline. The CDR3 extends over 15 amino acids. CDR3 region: CASSLVSGYYNEQFF. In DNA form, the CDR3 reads TGCGCCAGCAGCTTGGTTAGCGGATACTACAATGAGCAGTTCTTC.

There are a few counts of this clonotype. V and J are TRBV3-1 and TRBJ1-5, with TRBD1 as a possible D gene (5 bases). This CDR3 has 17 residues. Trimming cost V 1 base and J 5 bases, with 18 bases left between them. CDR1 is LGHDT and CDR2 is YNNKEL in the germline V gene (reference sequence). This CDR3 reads CASSQGGAWPTDQPQHF. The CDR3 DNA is TGTGCCAGCAGCCAAGGCGGGGCCTGGCCCACGGATCAGCCCCAGCATTTT.

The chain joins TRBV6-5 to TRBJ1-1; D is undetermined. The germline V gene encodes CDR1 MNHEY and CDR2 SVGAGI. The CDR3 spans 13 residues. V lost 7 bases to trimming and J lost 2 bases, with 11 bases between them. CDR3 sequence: CASTQGRNTEAFF. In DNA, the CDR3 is TGTGCCAGCACCCAAGGCAGAAACACTGAAGCTTTCTTT.